Below are 4 T cell receptor beta chains sequenced from a single sample in a study of a mutant IDH1 vaccine in newly diagnosed glioma. The sample's time point: week 11, during vaccination. Every vaccine dose comprised 300 ug of mutant IDH1 20-mer peptide plus topical imiquimod. These receptors are not linked to any known antigen. Produced via immunoSEQ multiplex PCR; TCRdb's table is partial and in-frame only. The sample shows tens of thousands of clones, around 84% of them seen only once. Sequencing used PBMCs, obtained from a glioma patient whose treatment included an IDH1 peptide vaccine. Receptors originate from a man in his forties with glioma.

The chain combines TRBV2 with TRBJ2-5; TRBD2 might be the D (7 bases). Germline values: CDR1 SNHLY, CDR2 FYNNEI. This CDR3 contains 15 residues. The V and J ends lost 6 bases and 1 base respectively, with 15 bases between them. The CDR3 reads CASRAPGGLQETQYF. The CDR3 nucleotides are TGTGCCAGCAGAGCCCCGGGGGGCCTCCAAGAGACCCAGTACTTC. The full variable domain, completed using reference TRBV2 and TRBJ2-5, is EPEVTQTPSHQVTQMGQEVILRCVPISNHLYFYWYRQILGQKVEFLVSFYNNEISEKSEIFDDQFSVERPDGSNFTLKIRSTKLEDSAMYFCASRAPGGLQETQYFGPGTRLLVL.

The gene calls are TRBV7-9 and TRBJ2-3; 9 bases map to TRBD2. Germline V gene lookup returns CDR1 SEHNR and CDR2 FQNEAQ (reference sequence). With 1 base clipped from V and 8 bases from J, the junction kept 10 bases outside the gene matches. The CDR3 has 16 residues. CDR3 nucleotides: TGTGCCAGCAGCTTAGGGGTCGCGGGAGGGCTTTCTACGCAGTATTTT. This codes for CASSLGVAGGLSTQYF.

J is TRBJ2-3 and V is TRBV6-5, with TRBD2 matching 10 bases. The CDR3 consists of 16 residues. Germline assignment: CDR1 MNHEY and CDR2 SVGAGI. The J segment lost 1 base and the V segment lost 2 bases, leaving 3 bases of the junction unmatched. The CDR3 nucleotides are TGTGCCAGCAGTTACGGAACTAGCGGGGGCACAGATACGCAGTATTTT. This sequence encodes CASSYGTSGGTDTQYF.

V is TRBV9 and J is TRBJ2-3; D not certain. Germline V gives CDR1 SGDLS, CDR2 YYNGEE. Trimming removed 3 bases at V and 0 bases at J, with 8 bases between. The CDR3 contains 14 residues. The CDR3 DNA is TGTGCCAGCAGCGCACTTATAAGCACAGATACGCAGTATTTT. Its translation is CASSALISTDTQYF.